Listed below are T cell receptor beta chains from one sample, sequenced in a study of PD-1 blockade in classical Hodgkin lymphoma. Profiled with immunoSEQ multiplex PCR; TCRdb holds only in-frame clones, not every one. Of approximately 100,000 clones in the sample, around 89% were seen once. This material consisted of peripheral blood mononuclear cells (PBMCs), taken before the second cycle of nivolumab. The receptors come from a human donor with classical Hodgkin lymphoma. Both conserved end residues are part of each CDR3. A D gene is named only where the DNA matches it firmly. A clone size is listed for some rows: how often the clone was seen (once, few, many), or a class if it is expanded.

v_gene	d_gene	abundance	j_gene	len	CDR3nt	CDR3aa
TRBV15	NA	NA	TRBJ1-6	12	TGTGCCACCAGCAGAGGGGATTCACCCCTCCACTTT	CATSRGDSPLHF
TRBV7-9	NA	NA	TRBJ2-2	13	TGTGCCAGCAGCTTAATTGGGACCGGGGAGCTGTTTTTT	CASSLIGTGELFF
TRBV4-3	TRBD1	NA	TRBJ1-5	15	TGCGCCAGCAGCCAAGCAGGGGGCGGCAATCAGCCCCAGCATTTT	CASSQAGGGNQPQHF
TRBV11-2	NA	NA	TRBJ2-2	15	TGTGCCAGCAACCCGGGCAGCTCTGGGGCCGGGGAGCTGTTTTTT	CASNPGSSGAGELFF
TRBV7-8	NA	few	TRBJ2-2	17	TGTGCCAGCAGCTTAGCACGAAGGGGAATAGGGACCGGGGAGCTGTTTTTT	CASSLARRGIGTGELFF
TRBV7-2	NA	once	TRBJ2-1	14	TGTGCCAGCAGGCCGGTGGGATCCTACAATGAGCAGTTCTTC	CASRPVGSYNEQFF
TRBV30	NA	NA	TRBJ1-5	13	TGTGCCTGGAGCTTCAGGGGCGCGGGTCCCCAGCATTTT	CAWSFRGAGPQHF
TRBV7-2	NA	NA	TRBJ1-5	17	TGTGCCAGCAGCTCCGGGCGTTTTGGGACCTTAGGACAGCCCCAGCATTTT	CASSSGRFGTLGQPQHF
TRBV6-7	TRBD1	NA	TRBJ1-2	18	TGTGCCAGCAGTTACCATGGACAGGGTTCTTGGCCCGAGGGAGGCTACACCTTC	CASSYHGQGSWPEGGYTF
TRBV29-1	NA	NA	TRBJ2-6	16	TGCAGCGTTAGGATTTCGGGTATTGTTGGGGCCAACGTCCTGACTTTC	CSVRISGIVGANVLTF
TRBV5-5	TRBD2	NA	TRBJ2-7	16	TGTGCCAGCAGCTTGGGCACCGGGACTAGTTGGTACGAGCAGTACTTC	CASSLGTGTSWYEQYF
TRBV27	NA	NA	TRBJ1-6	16	TGTGCCAGCAGCTCAACACGGTTCTCCTATAATTCACCCCTCCACTTT	CASSSTRFSYNSPLHF
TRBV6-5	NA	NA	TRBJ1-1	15	TGTGCCAGCAGTTACTCGAACATTAGGAACACTGAAGCTTTCTTT	CASSYSNIRNTEAFF
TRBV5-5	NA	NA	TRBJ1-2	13	TGTGCCAGCAGCTTGCATTTTAACTATGGCTACACCTTC	CASSLHFNYGYTF
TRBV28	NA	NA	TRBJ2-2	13	TGTGCCAGCAGTCCGGCGGCGGCCGGGGAGCTGTTTTTT	CASSPAAAGELFF
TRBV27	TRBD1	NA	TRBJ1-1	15	TGTGCCAGCAGACCGGGACAGGGTTGGGACACTGAAGCTTTCTTT	CASRPGQGWDTEAFF
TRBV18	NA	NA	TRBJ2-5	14	TGTGCCAGCTCACCAATCAGGGAACAAGAGACCCAGTACTTC	CASSPIREQETQYF
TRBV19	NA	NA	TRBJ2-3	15	TGTGCCACAGCTTCGACAACCCAACCACGAGATACGCAGTATTTT	CATASTTQPRDTQYF
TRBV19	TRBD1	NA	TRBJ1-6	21	TGTGCCAGTAGTTCCCTGGTCGGGACAGGGCGCTTTAATCTCGCAAATTCACCCCTCCACTTT	CASSSLVGTGRFNLANSPLHF
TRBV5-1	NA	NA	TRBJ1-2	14	TGCGCCAGCAGCTTGGATGGAGGGGCGGGTGGCTACACCTTC	CASSLDGGAGGYTF
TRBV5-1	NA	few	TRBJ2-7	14	TGCGCCAGCAGCAGTGCCTCGGGGACCCACGAGCAGTACTTC	CASSSASGTHEQYF
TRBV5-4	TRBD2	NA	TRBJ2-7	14	TGTGCCAGCAGCCATAGCGGGGGGGCTTACGAGCAGTACTTC	CASSHSGGAYEQYF
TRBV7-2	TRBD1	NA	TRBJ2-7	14	TGTGCCAGCAGCCCATGGACAGGGCTCGACGAGCAGTACTTC	CASSPWTGLDEQYF
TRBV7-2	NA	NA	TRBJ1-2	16	TGTGCCAGCGCCTCGGGGCGGCAGCCGACAAACTATGGCTACACCTTC	CASASGRQPTNYGYTF
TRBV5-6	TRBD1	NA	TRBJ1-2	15	TGTGCCAGCAGCCCCGGGACAGGGCTTAACTATGGCTACACCTTC	CASSPGTGLNYGYTF
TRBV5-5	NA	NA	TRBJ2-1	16	TGTGCCAGCAGCTTGGGAGACTCCCTCTCCTACAATGAGCAGTTCTTC	CASSLGDSLSYNEQFF
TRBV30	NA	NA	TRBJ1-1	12	TGTGCCTGGAGCAGGGCGGACACTGAAGCTTTCTTT	CAWSRADTEAFF
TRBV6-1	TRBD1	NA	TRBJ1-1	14	TGTGCCAGCAGTGAACAGGGGGTGGGGACTGAAGCTTTCTTT	CASSEQGVGTEAFF
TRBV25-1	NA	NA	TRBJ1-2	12	TGTGCCAGCAGTCCCCCGGGGGATGGCTACACCTTC	CASSPPGDGYTF
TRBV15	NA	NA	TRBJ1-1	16	TGTGCCACCAGCAGAGCCCCCATAGGCGGGGCGTGGGAAGCTTTCTTT	CATSRAPIGGAWEAFF
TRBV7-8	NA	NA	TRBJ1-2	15	TGTGCCAGCAGCCCACAGGGTCCAGCTAACTATGGCTACACCTTC	CASSPQGPANYGYTF
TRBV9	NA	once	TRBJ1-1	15	TGTGCCAGCAGCGTGGCAACAGGGAGGGACACTGAAGCTTTCTTT	CASSVATGRDTEAFF
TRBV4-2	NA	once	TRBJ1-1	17	TGTGCCAGCAGCCAAGCGGACGATGGGGGGTTCGGCACTGAAGCTTTCTTT	CASSQADDGGFGTEAFF
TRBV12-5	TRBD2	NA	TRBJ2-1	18	TGTGCTAGTGGTTTGATCACTAGCGGGGGGGCCACTTACAATGAGCAGTTCTTC	CASGLITSGGATYNEQFF
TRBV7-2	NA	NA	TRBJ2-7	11	TGTGCCAGCAGTCACACCTACGAGCAGTACTTC	CASSHTYEQYF
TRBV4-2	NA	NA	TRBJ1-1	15	TGTGCCAGCAGCCAAGAATGGGGGCGGGGGACTGAAGCTTTCTTT	CASSQEWGRGTEAFF
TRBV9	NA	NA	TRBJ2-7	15	TGTGCCAGCAGCCGCCCCTCGGGACTCCCCTACGAGCAGTACTTC	CASSRPSGLPYEQYF
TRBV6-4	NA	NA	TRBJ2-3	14	TGTGCCAGCAGTGTTTTTAGCGGCACAGATACGCAGTATTTT	CASSVFSGTDTQYF
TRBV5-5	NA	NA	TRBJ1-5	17	TGTGCCAGCAGCTTCGGCCGGACAGATTATAGCAATCAGCCCCAGCATTTT	CASSFGRTDYSNQPQHF
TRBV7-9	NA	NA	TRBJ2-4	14	TGTGCCAGCAGCCGCCTAGGGGGTGGGAACATTCAGTACTTC	CASSRLGGGNIQYF